A selection of T cell receptor beta chains follows, all from one sample in a study of breast tumors, draining lymph nodes, adjacent tissues. One entry per CDR3 protein, called by TCRdb with MiXCR from the multiplex PCR reads. The sample includes 200,000 to 250,000 distinct CDR3 sequences, less than 40% seen only once; the top ten take roughly 3.5%. What was sequenced was axillary lymph node tissue. The receptor set was obtained from a female donor with breast cancer. Some clones in this sample may be carry-over from other donors' samples. CDR3s include the opening cysteine and the closing phenylalanine or tryptophan. Clone size, where shown, is once, few, many, or a class for clones that have expanded.

>TRBV4-2|many|TRBJ2-1
CASSPLAGDYNEQFF
>TRBV5-8|-|TRBJ2-1
CASSLQDHSYNEQFF
>TRBV6-5|few|TRBJ1-2
CASSYSEGNYGYTF
>TRBV10-3|-|TRBJ2-1
CAISTGQGGENNEQFF
>TRBV24-1|many|TRBJ2-3
CATSDPSSFDRSDTQYF
>TRBV6-5|few|TRBJ2-1
CASSLRDRVDNEQFF
>TRBV9|-|TRBJ1-2
CASSVAQKNYGYTF
>TRBV7-6|many|TRBJ1-3
CASSLAPGSSGNTIYF
>TRBV5-4|-|TRBJ2-5
CASSLNSGNQETQYF
>TRBV20-1|-|TRBJ1-2
CSASPAALGGGYTF
>TRBV4-3|many|TRBJ2-3
CASSQVTGVTQYF
>TRBV7-9|many|TRBJ1-2
CASSLSRLLGGYTF
>TRBV11-2|many|TRBJ1-2
CASSLWAGNYGYTF
>TRBV5-1|many|TRBJ2-1
CASSSGQSKNEQFF
>TRBV29-1|many|TRBJ2-1
CSVDGTSGHVNEQFF
>TRBV15|many|TRBJ2-7
CATSRQISYEQYF
>TRBV28|many|TRBJ2-6
CASGGEGIAGANVLTF
>TRBV6-6|once|TRBJ1-2
CASSHLGQRYGYTF